Shown below are 24 T cell receptor beta chains from a single sample sequenced in a study of cytomegalovirus exposure and HLA in healthy donors. 60 Vbeta and 13 Jbeta primers were used in PCR. Here immunoSEQ multiplex PCR was the method, and the copy in TCRdb shows in-frame clones only, minus some. Recorded for this sample: about 160,000 clones. Sequencing input: PBMCs. The origin of the receptors is a man under 40 in good health and CMV-seronegative.

The chain combines TRBV7-2 with TRBJ2-1, with D perhaps matching TRBD1 (6 bases). Trimming pared 5 bases from V and 0 bases from J, leaving 11 bases between. The germline V gene encodes CDR1 SGHTA and CDR2 FQGNSA. The CDR3 sequence is 15 residues long. The CDR3 bases are TGTGCCAGCAGCCAAACAGGGAGCTCCTACAATGAGCAGTTCTTC. It yields the protein CASSQTGSSYNEQFF.

This sequence joins TRBV29-1 and TRBJ1-2; D not resolved. CDR1 and CDR2 (germline): SQVTM, ANQGSEA. V was trimmed by 4 bases and J by 6 bases, leaving 6 bases between them. The CDR3 is made up of 10 amino acids. This CDR3 is CSVAGDGYTF. In nucleotides, the CDR3 is TGCAGCGTTGCCGGGGATGGCTACACCTTC.

This chain joins TRBV7-3 and TRBJ2-3; D call uncertain. The CDR3 runs 15 residues. Looked up from germline, CDR1 is SGHTA and CDR2 is FQGTGA. The V gene lost 2 bases and the J gene lost 1 base, with 10 bases spanning the gap. The CDR3 here is CASSLSLTGTDTQYF. In DNA, the CDR3 is TGTGCCAGCAGCTTATCTCTAACGGGCACAGATACGCAGTATTTT. Drawing the rest from reference TRBV7-3 and TRBJ2-3, the complete variable domain is GAGVSQTPSNKVTEKGKYVELRCDPISGHTALYWYRQSLGQGPEFLIYFQGTGAADDSGLPNDRFFAVRPEGSVSTLKIQRTERGDSAVYLCASSLSLTGTDTQYFGPGTRLTVL.

This sequence joins TRBV9 and TRBJ2-3; D not certain. CDR1 and CDR2 from the germline V gene are SGDLS and YYNGEE. The CDR3 consists of 13 residues. Trimming cost V 3 bases and J 4 bases, with 9 bases left between them. Here the CDR3 DNA reads TGTGCCAGCAGCGCCGACTGGTCAGATACGCAGTATTTT. It specifies CASSADWSDTQYF.

J is TRBJ1-1 and V is TRBV28, with a possible D match to TRBD1 (5 bases). V was pared by 5 bases and J by 1 base, with 11 bases between. The length of the CDR3 is 14 residues. Germline values: CDR1 MDHEN, CDR2 SYDVKM. The CDR3 DNA sequence: TGTGCCAGCAGTACAAACAGGAAGAACACTGAAGCTTTCTTT. It is translated as CASSTNRKNTEAFF.

V and J are TRBV4-3 and TRBJ1-2; the D gene is possibly TRBD1 (5 bases). CDR1 is LGHNA, CDR2 YSLEER, per germline. V was cut by 0 bases and J by 2 bases, with 19 bases left in between. This CDR3 comprises 18 residues. The CDR3 DNA sequence: TGCGCCAGCAGCCAAGATCGTATTTCGCAGGGAGGGAACTATGGCTACACCTTC. Protein: CASSQDRISQGGNYGYTF.

The rearrangement uses TRBV27 and TRBJ1-1; 7 bases are shared with TRBD1. The CDR3 contains 14 residues. Per germline, CDR1 MNHEY and CDR2 SMNVEV (reference sequence). Trimming cost V 3 bases and J 1 base; bases outside gene matches: 2. The CDR3 bases are TGTGCCAGCAGTTTCCGGGACAGGAACACTGAAGCTTTCTTT. This codes for CASSFRDRNTEAFF.

The CDR3 sequence is CASSEVGTGDEKLFF. CDR3 in DNA: TGTGCCAGCAGTGAAGTCGGGACAGGGGATGAAAAACTGTTTTTT. The chain links TRBV2 to TRBJ1-4, with 10 bases identical to TRBD1. The CDR3 runs 15 residues. Per germline, CDR1 SNHLY and CDR2 FYNNEI. With 1 base clipped from V and 6 bases from J, the junction kept 2 bases outside the gene matches. The full variable domain, its missing parts supplied by reference TRBV2 and TRBJ1-4, is EPEVTQTPSHQVTQMGQEVILRCVPISNHLYFYWYRQILGQKVEFLVSFYNNEISEKSEIFDDQFSVERPDGSNFTLKIRSTKLEDSAMYFCASSEVGTGDEKLFFGSGTQLSVL.

This chain connects TRBV28 to TRBJ1-6; TRBD1 matches at 8 bases. J gave up 7 bases and V 6 bases, and 5 bases lay outside the gene matches. Germline V gene data show CDR1 as MDHEN and CDR2 as SYDVKM. The CDR3 length is 14 residues. The CDR3 nucleotides are TGTGCCAGCAGACTTGGACAGGGAAATTCACCCCTCCACTTT. Translating it yields CASRLGQGNSPLHF.

This chain joins TRBV7-9 and TRBJ2-7; 7 nucleotides agree with TRBD2. Per germline, CDR1 SEHNR and CDR2 FQNEAQ (reference sequence). Trimming removed 1 base from V and 3 bases from J; junction bases left unmatched: 0. This CDR3 region has 13 residues. The DNA of the CDR3 is TGTGCCAGCAGCTTAGGGGGGGGCTACGAGCAGTACTTC. Protein product: CASSLGGGYEQYF.

J is TRBJ1-1 and V is TRBV28; tentative D call: TRBD1 (6 bases). V was cut by 3 bases and J by 4 bases, with 15 bases left in between. This CDR3 has 15 residues. Germline CDR1 is MDHEN and CDR2 is SYDVKM. The DNA of the CDR3 is TGTGCCAGCAGTTTTCCCCGTTTGGGGGCCACTGAAGCTTTCTTT. Translation: CASSFPRLGATEAFF.

The V gene is TRBV5-4, the J gene TRBJ2-5; D is possibly TRBD1 (6 bases). The J call may be faulty, since TRBJ2-7 better matches the DNA end. Per the germline V gene, CDR1 is SGHNT and CDR2 is YYREEE (reference sequence). This CDR3 has 13 residues. CDR3 amino acids: CASTDRSSYEQYF. The CDR3 DNA reads TGTGCCTCGACCGACAGGAGCTCCTACGAGCAGTACTTC.

The chain uses TRBV15 and TRBJ1-1, with 9 bases matching TRBD1. Looked up from germline, CDR1 is LNHNV and CDR2 is YYDKDF (reference sequence). CDR3 length equals 15 residues. V shed 0 bases, J shed 4 bases, and the junction held 3 bases outside the gene matches. CDR3 loop: CATSREGQGSTEAFF. The CDR3 DNA reads TGTGCCACCAGCAGAGAGGGACAGGGTTCCACTGAAGCTTTCTTT.

The chain has TRBV30 and TRBJ1-5, with 8 bases matching TRBD1. This CDR3 comprises 13 residues. Germline CDR1 is GTSNPN and CDR2 is SVGIG (reference sequence). Trimming cost V 1 base and J 6 bases; bases outside gene matches: 2. The CDR3 bases are TGTGCCTGGAGTGGGACAGGGAGTCAGCCCCAGCATTTT. This translates into CAWSGTGSQPQHF.

The chain employs TRBV13 and TRBJ2-3, with a weak D call TRBD2 (5 bases). The V end was cut by 2 bases, the J end by 4 bases, with 13 bases between. This CDR3 has 15 residues. Looked up from germline, CDR1 is PRHDT and CDR2 is FYEKMQ (reference sequence). CDR3 in amino acids: CASSLKTILADTQYF. CDR3 DNA sequence: TGTGCCAGCAGCTTAAAGACTATTCTGGCAGATACGCAGTATTTT.

This chain connects TRBV5-1 to TRBJ2-3; TRBD1 matches 7 bases. J gave up 3 bases and V 4 bases, and 17 bases lay outside the gene matches. This CDR3 contains 18 residues. Per the germline V gene, CDR1 is SGHRS and CDR2 is YFSETQ. The CDR3: CASSPTGMFVAETDTQYF. The CDR3 region has the DNA TGCGCCAGCAGCCCGACAGGGATGTTTGTGGCTGAAACAGATACGCAGTATTTT.

J is TRBJ2-3 and V is TRBV9, with 9 bases identical to TRBD1. CDR1 is SGDLS and CDR2 is YYNGEE in the germline V gene. J was trimmed by 0 bases and V by 5 bases; bases with no gene match: 1. The CDR3 runs 14 residues. CDR3 sequence: CASRQGASTDTQYF. CDR3 DNA: TGTGCCAGCAGACAGGGGGCAAGCACAGATACGCAGTATTTT.

The V call is TRBV15, the J call TRBJ2-7; D gene uncertain. This CDR3 contains 13 residues. The germline V gene has CDR1 LNHNV and CDR2 YYDKDF (reference sequence). Trimming cost V 5 bases and J 2 bases, with 10 bases left between them. The CDR3 nucleotides read TGTGCCACCAGCCCCCGAAGCCCCTACGAGCAGTACTTC. Its translation: CATSPRSPYEQYF.

The gene calls are TRBV7-9 and TRBJ1-2, with TRBD1 matching 7 bases. The CDR3 runs 14 residues. J was trimmed by 1 base and V by 5 bases; bases with no gene match: 4. Germline values: CDR1 SEHNR, CDR2 FQNEAQ (reference sequence). The chain's CDR3 is CASSPGGDNYGYTF. CDR3 sequence (DNA): TGTGCCAGCAGCCCAGGGGGAGATAACTATGGCTACACCTTC.

This rearrangement joins TRBV7-9 to TRBJ2-2; 9 positions agree with TRBD2. J was trimmed by 4 bases and V by 6 bases; bases with no gene match: 12. The CDR3 is made up of 17 amino acids. From germline, CDR1 is SEHNR and CDR2 FQNEAQ (reference sequence). CDR3 residues: CASSLTLAGLFTGELFF. CDR3 coding DNA: TGTGCCAGCAGTCTAACCCTAGCGGGACTCTTCACCGGGGAGCTGTTTTTT.

This chain joins TRBV7-2 and TRBJ1-5; perhaps TRBD1 as D (6 bases). The CDR3 runs 14 residues. Trimming removed 5 bases from V and 8 bases from J, with 16 bases in between. Germline V CDR1 and CDR2: SGHTA, FQGNSA. CDR3 nucleotide sequence: TGTGCCAGCAGCCACACGCGGGGGGGCGAGCCCCAGCATTTT. Translation: CASSHTRGGEPQHF.

J is TRBJ2-7 and V is TRBV5-6; 9 bases agree with TRBD2. This CDR3 is 13 amino acids long. The junction had 6 bases not matched to a gene; V was cut back by 4 bases and J by 7 bases. Germline V gives CDR1 SGHDT, CDR2 YYEEEE. The CDR3 DNA reads TGTGCCAGCAGCGGGCGGGGGGGGCAAGAGCAGTACTTC. The encoded protein is CASSGRGGQEQYF.

In DNA form, the CDR3 reads TGTGCCAGCAGCGGGGCTCGGGCGGGGGAGACCCAGTACTTC. It specifies CASSGARAGETQYF. This chain uses TRBV7-7 with TRBJ2-5; D possibly corresponds to TRBD2 (6 bases). Trimming pared 5 bases from V and 5 bases from J, leaving 15 bases between. The germline V gene has CDR1 SSHAT and CDR2 FNYEAQ (reference sequence). This CDR3 contains 14 residues.

The rearrangement uses TRBV7-2 and TRBJ2-3; tentatively, D is TRBD2 (7 bases). This CDR3 has 16 amino acids. Trimming took off 5 bases at V and 2 bases at J, with 17 bases between the two ends. Germline CDR1 is SGHTA and CDR2 is FQGNSA. The DNA of the CDR3 is TGTGCCAGCAGCCAGGGGAGGGGGAAGGTCACAGATACGCAGTATTTT. Residues: CASSQGRGKVTDTQYF.